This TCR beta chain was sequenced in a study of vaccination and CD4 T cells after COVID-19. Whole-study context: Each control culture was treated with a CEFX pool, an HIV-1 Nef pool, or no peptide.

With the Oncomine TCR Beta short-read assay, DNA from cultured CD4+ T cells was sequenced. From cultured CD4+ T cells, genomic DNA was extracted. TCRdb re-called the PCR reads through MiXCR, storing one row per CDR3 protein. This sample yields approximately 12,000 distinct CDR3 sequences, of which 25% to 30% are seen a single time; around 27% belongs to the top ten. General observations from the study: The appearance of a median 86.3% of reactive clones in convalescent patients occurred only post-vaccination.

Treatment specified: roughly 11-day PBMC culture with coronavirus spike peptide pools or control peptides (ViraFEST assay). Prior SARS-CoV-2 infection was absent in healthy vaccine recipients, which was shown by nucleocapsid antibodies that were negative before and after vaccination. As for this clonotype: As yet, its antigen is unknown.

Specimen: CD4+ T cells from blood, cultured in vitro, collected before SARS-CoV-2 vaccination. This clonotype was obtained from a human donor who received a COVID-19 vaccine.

CDR3 residues: CASSPNRGEGETQYF. The CDR3 DNA follows: TGTGCCAGCTCACCAAACAGGGGGGAAGGAGAGACCCAGTACTTC. This chain connects TRBV18 to TRBJ2-5; 8 bases align to TRBD1. Germline lookup yields CDR1 KGHSH and CDR2 LQKENI. The CDR3 has 15 amino acids. V gave up 2 bases and J gave up 4 bases; unmatched junction bases: 6.